Listed below are T cell receptor beta chains from one sample, sequenced in a study of cytomegalovirus exposure and HLA in healthy donors. The assay was immunoSEQ multiplex PCR, and TCRdb's table has in-frame clones only and misses some. Altogether about 170,000 clones are present, less than 85% being singletons, with the ten largest covering approximately 1.6%. Sequencing was performed on PBMCs. The receptor set was obtained from a male donor in good health and CMV-seronegative. CDR3s leave out the opening cysteine and the closing phenylalanine or tryptophan. The D gene is left open where the match is weak.

v_call,d_call,j_call,cdr3_aa
TRBV7-8,TRBD1,TRBJ1-1,ASSLVGTDYEAF
TRBV19,-,TRBJ1-1,ASSLTSTTEAF
TRBV6-1,TRBD1,TRBJ2-3,ASSEWWQGASDTQY
TRBV20-1,-,TRBJ2-3,SAEGSDTQY
TRBV5-5,TRBD2,TRBJ2-7,ASSLNLAAYYEQY
TRBV5-1,-,TRBJ1-1,ASSADSDTEAF
TRBV9,-,TRBJ2-7,ASSVSLDGEEQY
TRBV5-4,-,TRBJ1-1,ASSPQGRAEAF
TRBV9,TRBD1,TRBJ1-4,ASSGGTGRATNEKLF
TRBV5-8,-,TRBJ1-3,ASSLEQRLGNTIY
TRBV9,TRBD2,TRBJ2-5,ASSYGTSGRVETQY
TRBV7-8,-,TRBJ2-5,ASSLGLQETQY
TRBV11-2,-,TRBJ1-4,ASSPGRAEEKLF
TRBV5-1,TRBD1,TRBJ1-4,ASSVGQATNEKLF
TRBV7-2,TRBD1,TRBJ1-3,ASSGQGARNTIY
TRBV19,-,TRBJ2-7,ASSDLGWEQY
TRBV7-9,-,TRBJ1-2,ASNPKGDYGYT
TRBV29-1,TRBD1,TRBJ2-3,SVTTGQGTDTQY
TRBV7-3,TRBD2,TRBJ2-3,ASSVLAGKPDTQY
TRBV10-3,TRBD1,TRBJ1-4,AISQDRRNEKLF
TRBV7-9,-,TRBJ1-3,ASSLGLGAGNTIY
TRBV28,TRBD1,TRBJ1-3,ASSWVGQGAGNTIY
TRBV6-5,TRBD1,TRBJ1-4,ASSPPGQRGKLF
TRBV12-5,-,TRBJ2-1,ASGRTSNSYNEQF
TRBV28,TRBD2,TRBJ2-3,AYAIAGVLDTQY
TRBV7-3,-,TRBJ2-2,ASSPPLAPGELF
TRBV4-1,-,TRBJ2-6,ASSQGGGSGANVLT
TRBV19,TRBD1,TRBJ1-4,ASSIGRQGSLEKLF
TRBV27,TRBD1,TRBJ2-7,ASSRTGGSSYEQY
TRBV2,TRBD1,TRBJ2-7,ASRYGTDSYEQY